This passage covers 10 T cell receptor beta chains from one sample sequenced in a study of cytomegalovirus exposure and HLA in healthy donors. The PCR had 60 Vbeta and 13 Jbeta primers. Sequencing used immunoSEQ multiplex PCR; TCRdb keeps in-frame clones, though not all of them. The table lists over 100,000 clones. Sequenced: PBMCs. These receptors were taken from a man aged 25-40 years in good health and CMV-seronegative.

The chain recombines TRBV4-1 with TRBJ1-2; maybe TRBD1 (5 bases). The CDR3 is 16 residues long. V lost 1 base and J 8 bases, leaving 20 bases between the germline ends. The germline V gene has CDR1 MGHRA and CDR2 YSYEKL. DNA of the CDR3: TGCGCCAGCAGCCAAGCTCCCCAGGGCCAAACTATCGGCTACACCTTC. Translated, it gives CASSQAPQGQTIGYTF.

The rearrangement uses TRBV6-5 and TRBJ1-5; D gene unclear. Trimming took 3 bases from V and 8 from J, leaving 11 bases between them. The length of the CDR3 is 13 residues. Germline V gene data show CDR1 as MNHEY and CDR2 as SVGAGI. As DNA, the CDR3 is TGTGCCAGCAGTTATCGGCCTCGGGAGCCCCAGCATTTT. This sequence encodes CASSYRPREPQHF.

This sequence joins TRBV6-6 and TRBJ2-1; 8 nucleotides line up with TRBD1. The CDR3 consists of 15 residues. Germline lookup yields CDR1 MNHNY and CDR2 SVGAGI (reference sequence). Trimming cost V 4 bases and J 7 bases; bases outside gene matches: 9. CDR3 nucleotides: TGTGCCAGCAGTTCACAGGGGGACCTTAGGAATGAGCAGTTCTTC. It encodes CASSSQGDLRNEQFF.

The CDR3 DNA reads TGTGCCAGCAGTGAAACACACGGCACAGATACGCAGTATTTT. This codes for CASSETHGTDTQYF. The rearrangement joins TRBV6-1 to TRBJ2-3, with D unresolved. The CDR3 has 14 residues. CDR1 and CDR2 from the germline V gene are MNHNS and SASEGT. Trimming took off 2 bases at V and 1 base at J, with 7 bases between the two ends.

The chain carries TRBV19 and TRBJ1-2; D unclear. The CDR3 is 13 amino acids. The V gene's germline CDR1 is LNHDA and CDR2 SQIVND (reference sequence). The germline V and J ends were trimmed by 7 bases and 11 bases, with 20 bases remaining between them. The CDR3 DNA sequence: TGTGCCAGTAACCAAGGAGCCATATGGTGGTACACCTTC. Translating it yields CASNQGAIWWYTF.

The J gene is TRBJ2-1, the V gene TRBV6-5, with TRBD1 matching 8 bases. Per the germline V gene, CDR1 is MNHEY and CDR2 is SVGAGI. CDR3 size: 16 residues. J lost 10 bases, V lost 3 bases, and 14 bases had no gene match. The chain's CDR3 is CASSYSTGVGGWEQFF. DNA for the CDR3: TGTGCCAGCAGTTATTCGACAGGGGTGGGTGGATGGGAGCAGTTCTTC.

The chain uses TRBV5-4 and TRBJ1-2; no reliable D call. Looked up from germline, CDR1 is SGHNT and CDR2 is YYREEE (reference sequence). V dropped 0 bases and J dropped 4 bases, with 13 bases sitting between them. This CDR3 is built from 15 residues. This CDR3 is CASSLVKVGGYGYTF. CDR3 DNA: TGTGCCAGCAGCTTGGTAAAAGTCGGCGGCTATGGCTACACCTTC.

About this clone itself: At the DNA level, this CDR3 is encoded by other sequences in the same sample as well. The V gene is TRBV5-1, the J gene TRBJ1-3; D ambiguous. Per germline, CDR1 SGHRS and CDR2 YFSETQ. CDR3 size: 16 residues. V shed 4 bases and J shed 3 bases, with 17 bases lying between them. The CDR3 region is CASSLVPSTGGNTIYF. The CDR3 DNA is TGCGCCAGCAGCCTCGTACCAAGTACTGGTGGAAACACCATATATTTT.

The V call is TRBV30, the J call TRBJ1-5; D unresolved. Trimming took 0 bases from V and 4 from J, leaving 16 bases between them. Germline CDR1 is GTSNPN and CDR2 is SVGIG (reference sequence). There are 16 residues in the CDR3. The CDR3 loop reads CAWSVPRQDANQPQHF. The CDR3 nucleotides are TGTGCCTGGAGTGTTCCCCGGCAGGATGCTAATCAGCCCCAGCATTTT.

The chain couples TRBV5-1 to TRBJ2-2; no clear D gene. V was pared by 4 bases and J by 5 bases, with 12 bases between. This CDR3 has 14 residues. The germline V gene has CDR1 SGHRS and CDR2 YFSETQ. The CDR3 protein is CASSTLTGTGELFF. CDR3 nucleotides: TGCGCCAGCAGCACCCTTACCGGGACCGGGGAGCTGTTTTTT.